This T cell receptor beta chain is drawn from a study of T cells after yellow fever vaccination. Study findings and constraints: Subsequent to the booster, the majority of primary-vaccination clones reappeared (around 96% CD4, approximately 90% CD8). The appearance of a small share of clonotypes in both CD4 and CD8 compartments was observed.

5'RACE template switching added a universal primer site and UMIs to TCR cDNA. MiXCR, applied by TCRdb to the 5' RACE reads, yields one record per CDR3 protein. The sample contains 350,000 to 450,000 distinct CDR3 sequences, 18% of which appear only once. The germline V and J ends were trimmed by 7 bases and 4 bases, with 19 bases remaining between them. This CDR3 is built from 15 residues. Germline V lookup: CDR1 SNHLY, CDR2 FYNNEI. This clonotype appeared many times. Its antigen is still unknown. The origin of this receptor is a man aged 18 to 30 who received the YFV17D yellow fever vaccine. The sequences come from PBMCs, collected before the yellow fever booster vaccination. The chain joins TRBV2 to TRBJ2-5, with D perhaps matching TRBD2 (7 bases). In DNA form, the CDR3 reads TGTGCCAGCAATAATCGCGGGGGCCGAGGAGAGACCCAGTACTTC. Its protein is CASNNRGGRGETQYF.